This is a list of T cell receptor beta chains from one sample in a study of monozygotic twins with inflammatory bowel disease. TCRdb reworked the 5' RACE reads into one entry per CDR3 protein, no DNA. Here the sample table reports 350,000 to 550,000 distinct CDR3 sequences. Sequenced sample: blood. These receptors all come from a human donor with ulcerative colitis or Crohn's disease, or a healthy co-twin of an affected twin (not recorded which). The CDR3 runs from the conserved cysteine through the conserved F or W. The order of the fields is V gene, J gene, CDR3 protein.

TRBV29-1	TRBJ1-4	CSVAGQTNEKLFF
TRBV11-1	TRBJ2-7	CASSLWTGDYEQYF
TRBV19	TRBJ2-7	CASTPDGGLAGEGSYEQYF
TRBV2	TRBJ1-1	CAFDEGNTEAFF
TRBV18	TRBJ1-5	CASSPRGEGGQPQHF
TRBV12-3/TRBV12-4	TRBJ1-2	CASSQRGGRINYGYTF
TRBV7-6	TRBJ1-3	CASSLRQGSSGNTIYF
TRBV12-3/TRBV12-4	TRBJ2-3	CASSWGAEDTQYF
TRBV29-1	TRBJ1-1	CSVEPQLSGNTEAFF
TRBV27	TRBJ2-5	CASSLSFPGLQETQYF
TRBV7-9	TRBJ1-1	CASSPDGSRNTEAFF
TRBV7-2	TRBJ2-1	CASSLRTGDTNEQFF
TRBV12-3/TRBV12-4	TRBJ2-2	CASSLGSGTGELFF
TRBV30	TRBJ2-2	CAWSVASTGELFF
TRBV19	TRBJ2-2	CASSSGTATGELFF
TRBV25-1	TRBJ1-1	CASSVYRIRGTEAFF
TRBV7-2	TRBJ1-2	CASSLGTSHGYTF
TRBV18	TRBJ2-7	CASSPDRGLEQYF
TRBV19	TRBJ2-3	CASSLPSPGDTQYF
TRBV18	TRBJ1-2	CASSPDKAYGYTF
TRBV5-1	TRBJ1-1	CASSAGDRGANTEAFF
TRBV7-9	TRBJ1-1	CASSLEGWAFF
TRBV3-1	TRBJ2-7	CASSRREGDYEQYF
TRBV10-3	TRBJ1-2	CAISESGQPAGYGYTF
TRBV6-5	TRBJ2-1	CATSGGAYNEQFF
TRBV3-1	TRBJ2-7	CASSQSGREQYF
TRBV4-2	TRBJ2-3	CASSQEESSDTQYF
TRBV5-5	TRBJ2-1	CASSLYSGNVNEQFF
TRBV27	TRBJ1-2	CASSGFPYGYTF
TRBV5-1	TRBJ1-4	CASSLGTTGKLFF
TRBV11-1	TRBJ2-7	CASSIQITSYEQYF